These 9 T cell receptor delta chains came from one sample sequenced in a study of Vδ1+ human thymocytes. Study-wide findings and caveats: Highly polyclonal TRG and TRD repertoires with Gaussian CDR3 length distributions appeared in thymus.

Their antigens remain unidentified. RNA was extracted from the cells and then reverse transcribed. The CDR3 regions were amplified by multiplex PCR from V-gene primers to a constant-region primer. TCRdb re-called the multiplex PCR reads with CATT. The profile shows 21,000 or so delta-chain clones, 8% to 10% of them singletons. The sample was Vdelta1+ gamma-delta thymocytes from the thymus. Regarding subset: FACS-sorted CD3+ TCRalphabeta- TCRVdelta1+ TCRVdelta2- thymocytes. The receptors were gathered from a child under three years old who had congenital heart surgery.

In this sample, this clone turned up a few times. V is TRDV1 and J is TRDJ1, with 7 bases matching TRDD2. V lost 1 base, J lost 2 bases, and 19 bases stayed unmatched. Germline lookup yields CDR1 TSWWSYY and CDR2 QGS. This CDR3 is 20 amino acids long. The CDR3 DNA reads as TGTGCTCTTGGGGAACGTTCCTACGGGGCTGGGACGCGTAGGACCGATAAACTCATCTTT. Translated, it gives CALGERSYGAGTRRTDKLIF.

This clone appeared a few times. This chain joins TRDV1 and TRDJ1; 13 bases fit TRDD3. The CDR3 has 19 amino acids. J gave up 2 bases and V 3 bases, and 12 bases lay outside the gene matches. The germline V gene has CDR1 TSWWSYY and CDR2 QGS. CDR3 DNA sequence: TGTGCTCTTGGGGATACACAAAACTGGGGGATACGCAGGACCGATAAACTCATCTTT. This encodes CALGDTQNWGIRRTDKLIF.

This chain links TRDV2 with TRDJ1; TRDD3 agrees at 7 bases. Germline assignment: CDR1 GEAIGNYY and CDR2 EKD. The CDR3 is 17 amino acids. J was trimmed by 0 bases and V by 1 base; bases with no gene match: 10. CDR3 bases: TGTGCCTGTGACACGCCTAGCTGGGGGTTAAACACCGATAAACTCATCTTT. Protein: CACDTPSWGLNTDKLIF.

With regard to this clone: At one boundary the junction diverges from the germline segment, which might be a read error. V gene TRDV1 combines with J gene TRDJ1; 8 bases map to TRDD3. The CDR3 length is 21 residues. Per the germline V gene, CDR1 is TSWWSYY and CDR2 is QGS. CDR3: CALGELPRLSGGMGYTDRLIF. CDR3 DNA: TGTGCTCTTGGGGAACTACCTCGGCTGTCTGGGGGAATGGGGTACACCGATAGACTCATCTTT.

This clone has only a few counts. The genes are TRDV2 and TRDJ1; TRDD3 matches 10 bases. The J gene is not listed in TCRdb, so it was assigned here from a DNA match to germline. The CDR3 covers 16 residues. Germline CDR1 is GEAIGNYY and CDR2 is EKD. The ends lost 5 bases at V and 1 base at J; junction bases unmatched: 9. The CDR3 spells CACGGTGGCGTDKLIF. The CDR3 nucleotides read TGTGCCTGTGGCGGTACTGGGGGATGTGGCACCGATAAACTCATCTTT.

This clone has just a few counts. The gene calls are TRDV1 and TRDJ1, with TRDD3 identical over 8 bases. V was clipped by 5 bases and J by 0 bases; unmatched bases: 11. This CDR3 contains 17 residues. The germline V gene has CDR1 TSWWSYY and CDR2 QGS. This CDR3 reads CALGFLGDLLYTDKLIF. In nucleotides, the CDR3 is TGTGCTCTTGGGTTTTTGGGGGATCTACTCTACACCGATAAACTCATCTTT.

The J gene is TRDJ1, the V gene TRDV1; 7 bases map to TRDD3. The germline V gene has CDR1 TSWWSYY and CDR2 QGS. CDR3 length equals 18 residues. Trimming took 0 bases from V and 0 from J; bases not matched to a gene: 10. The CDR3 bases are TGTGCTCTTGGGGAACTTTTCCCGCTGGGGGCCTACACCGATAAACTCATCTTT. Translating gives CALGELFPLGAYTDKLIF.

V is TRDV1 and J is TRDJ1; perhaps TRDD3 as D (6 bases). CDR1 is TSWWSYY and CDR2 is QGS in the germline V gene. The CDR3 spans 15 residues. Trimming shortened V by 9 bases and J by 0 bases, and 17 bases separated the two germline ends. The CDR3 spells CALEYLGGHTDKLIF. The CDR3 bases are TGTGCTCTCGAATACTTGGGGGGACACACCGATAAACTCATCTTT.

This chain connects TRDV1 to TRDJ1; TRDD3 agrees at 10 bases. TCRdb offers no J gene call, so here the DNA was matched to germline to obtain one. Germline V gene data show CDR1 as TSWWSYY and CDR2 as QGS. V lost 0 bases, J lost 0 bases, and 28 bases stayed unmatched. There are 25 residues in the CDR3. This CDR3 is CALGELRWRGKQYWGIQKYTDKLIF. Written as DNA, the CDR3 is TGTGCTCTTGGGGAACTGCGGTGGAGAGGGAAGCAATACTGGGGGATCCAAAAGTACACCGATAAACTCATCTTT.